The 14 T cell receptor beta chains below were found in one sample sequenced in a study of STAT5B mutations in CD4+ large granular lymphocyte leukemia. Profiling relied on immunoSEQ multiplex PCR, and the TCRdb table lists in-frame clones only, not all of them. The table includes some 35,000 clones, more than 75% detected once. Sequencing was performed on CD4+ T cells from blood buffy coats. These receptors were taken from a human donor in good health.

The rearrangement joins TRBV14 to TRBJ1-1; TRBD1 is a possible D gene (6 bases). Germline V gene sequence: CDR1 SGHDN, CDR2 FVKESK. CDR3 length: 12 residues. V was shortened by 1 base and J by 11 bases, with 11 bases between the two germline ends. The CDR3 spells CASSQAGARAFF. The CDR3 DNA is TGTGCCAGCAGCCAAGCGGGGGCGAGGGCTTTCTTT.

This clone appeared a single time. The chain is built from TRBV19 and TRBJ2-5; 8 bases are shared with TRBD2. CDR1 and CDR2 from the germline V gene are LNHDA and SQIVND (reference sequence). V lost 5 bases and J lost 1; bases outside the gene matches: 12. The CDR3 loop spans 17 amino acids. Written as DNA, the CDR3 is TGTGCCAGTAGTCCCCGGGGAGCGGGAGCCTCCCAAGAGACCCAGTACTTC. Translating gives CASSPRGAGASQETQYF.

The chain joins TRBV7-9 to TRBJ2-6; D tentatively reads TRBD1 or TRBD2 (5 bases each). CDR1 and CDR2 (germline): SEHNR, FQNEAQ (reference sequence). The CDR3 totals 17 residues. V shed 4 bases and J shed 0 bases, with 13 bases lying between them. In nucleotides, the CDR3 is TGTGCCAGCAGCTCGGGACCGGGGAGCTCTGGGGCCAACGTCCTGACTTTC. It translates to CASSSGPGSSGANVLTF.

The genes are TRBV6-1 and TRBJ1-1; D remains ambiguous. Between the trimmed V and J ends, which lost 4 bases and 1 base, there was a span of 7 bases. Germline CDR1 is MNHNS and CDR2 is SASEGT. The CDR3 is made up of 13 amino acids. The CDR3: CASSARWNTEAFF. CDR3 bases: TGTGCCAGCAGTGCCCGGTGGAACACTGAAGCTTTCTTT.

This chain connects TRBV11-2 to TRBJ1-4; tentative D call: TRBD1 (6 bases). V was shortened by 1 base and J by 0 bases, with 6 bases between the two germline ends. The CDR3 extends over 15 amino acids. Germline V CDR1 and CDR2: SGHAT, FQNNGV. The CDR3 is CASSLAGATNEKLFF. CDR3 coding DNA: TGTGCCAGCAGCTTAGCAGGGGCAACTAATGAAAAACTGTTTTTT.

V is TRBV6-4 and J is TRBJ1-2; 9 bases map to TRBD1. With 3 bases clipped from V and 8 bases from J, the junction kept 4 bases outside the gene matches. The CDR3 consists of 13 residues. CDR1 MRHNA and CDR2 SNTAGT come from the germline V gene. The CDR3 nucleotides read TGTGCCAGCAGTGAGGGACAGGGATTGGGCTACACCTTC. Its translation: CASSEGQGLGYTF.

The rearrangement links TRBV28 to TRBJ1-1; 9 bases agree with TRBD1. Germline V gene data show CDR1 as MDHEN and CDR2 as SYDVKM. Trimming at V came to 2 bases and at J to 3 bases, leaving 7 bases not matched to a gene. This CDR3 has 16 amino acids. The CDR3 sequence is CASSLEQGAGDTEAFF. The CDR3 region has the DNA TGTGCCAGCAGTTTAGAACAGGGGGCGGGGGACACTGAAGCTTTCTTT.

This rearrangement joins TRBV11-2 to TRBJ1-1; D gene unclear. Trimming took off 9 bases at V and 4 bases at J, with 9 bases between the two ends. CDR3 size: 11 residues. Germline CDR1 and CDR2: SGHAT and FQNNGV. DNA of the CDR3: TGTGCCAGTGCCTGGGGCACTGAAGCTTTCTTT. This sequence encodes CASAWGTEAFF.

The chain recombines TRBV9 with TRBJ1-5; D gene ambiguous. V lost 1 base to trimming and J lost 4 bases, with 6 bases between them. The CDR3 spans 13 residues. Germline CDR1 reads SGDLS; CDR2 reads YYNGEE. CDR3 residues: CASSVSGNQPQHF. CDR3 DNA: TGTGCCAGCAGCGTAAGCGGGAATCAGCCCCAGCATTTT.

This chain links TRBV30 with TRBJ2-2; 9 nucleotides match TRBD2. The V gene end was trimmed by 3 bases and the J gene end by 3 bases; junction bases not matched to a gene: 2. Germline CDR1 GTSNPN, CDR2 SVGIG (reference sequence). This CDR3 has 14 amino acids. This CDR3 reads CAWRLAGYTGELFF. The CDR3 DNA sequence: TGTGCCTGGAGGCTAGCGGGGTACACCGGGGAGCTGTTTTTT. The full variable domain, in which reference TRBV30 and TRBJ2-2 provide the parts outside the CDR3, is SQTIHQWPATLVQPVGSPLSLECTVEGTSNPNLYWYRQAAGRGLQLLFYSVGIGQISSEVPQNLSASRPQDRQFILSSKKLLLSDSGFYLCAWRLAGYTGELFFGEGSRLTVL.

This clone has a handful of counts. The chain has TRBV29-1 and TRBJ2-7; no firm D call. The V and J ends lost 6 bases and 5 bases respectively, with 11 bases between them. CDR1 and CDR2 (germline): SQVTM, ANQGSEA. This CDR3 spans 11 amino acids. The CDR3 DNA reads TGCAGCGTCTCTTTCCGGGACGAGCAGTACTTC. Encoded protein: CSVSFRDEQYF.

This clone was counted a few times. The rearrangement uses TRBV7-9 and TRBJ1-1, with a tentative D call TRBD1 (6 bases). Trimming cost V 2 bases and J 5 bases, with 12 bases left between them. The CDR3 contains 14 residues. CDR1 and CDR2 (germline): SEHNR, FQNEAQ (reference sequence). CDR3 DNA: TGTGCCAGCAGCTTAAGAGAGGGGGGGACTGAAGCTTTCTTT. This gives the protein CASSLREGGTEAFF. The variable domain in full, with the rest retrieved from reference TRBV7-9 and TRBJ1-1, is DTGVSQNPRHKITKRGQNVTFRCDPISEHNRLYWYRQTLGQGPEFLTYFQNEAQLEKSRLLSDRFSAERPKGSFSTLEIQRTEQGDSAMYLCASSLREGGTEAFFGQGTRLTVV.

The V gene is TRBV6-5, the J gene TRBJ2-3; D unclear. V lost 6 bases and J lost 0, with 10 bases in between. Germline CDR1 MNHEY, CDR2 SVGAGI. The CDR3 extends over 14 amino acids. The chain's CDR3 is CASSHDRSTDTQYF. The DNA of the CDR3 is TGTGCCAGCAGCCACGACCGTAGCACAGATACGCAGTATTTT.

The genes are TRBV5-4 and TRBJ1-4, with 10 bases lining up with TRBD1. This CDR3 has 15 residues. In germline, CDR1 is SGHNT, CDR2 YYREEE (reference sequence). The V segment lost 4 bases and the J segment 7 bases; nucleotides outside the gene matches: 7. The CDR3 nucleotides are TGTGCCAGCAGCGGCGGACAGGGGGTTGGTGAAAAACTGTTTTTT. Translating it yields CASSGGQGVGEKLFF.